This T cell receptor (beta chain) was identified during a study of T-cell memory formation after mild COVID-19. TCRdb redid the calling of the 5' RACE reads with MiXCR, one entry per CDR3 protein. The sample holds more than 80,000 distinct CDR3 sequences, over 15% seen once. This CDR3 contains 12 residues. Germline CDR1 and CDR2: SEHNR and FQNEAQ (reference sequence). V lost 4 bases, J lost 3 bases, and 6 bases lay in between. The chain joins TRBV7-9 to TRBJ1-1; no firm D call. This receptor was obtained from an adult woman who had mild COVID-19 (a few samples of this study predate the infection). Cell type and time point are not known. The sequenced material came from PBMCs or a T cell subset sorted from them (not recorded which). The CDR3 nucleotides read TGTGCCAGCAGCTCAAGGGACACTGAAGCTTTCTTT. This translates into CASSSRDTEAFF.